The clone carrying this T cell receptor (beta chain) was counted only a few times. Its antigen is still unknown. Assay: immunoSEQ multiplex PCR; the TCRdb copy retains only in-frame clones and omits some. The sample holds about 150,000 clones, roughly 88% seen once. The data were taken from a study of T cell responses to AZD1222 COVID-19 vaccine. General observations from the study: Reportedly, nearly half of unique spike TCRs recognized epitopes outside B.1.351/B.1.1.7 mutations.

CDR1 SGHVS and CDR2 FQNEAQ come from the germline V gene. There are 14 residues in the CDR3. V gave up 3 bases and J gave up 5 bases; unmatched junction bases: 4. The chain is built from TRBV7-8 and TRBJ1-2; 9 bases fit TRBD1. This receptor was identified in an adult in good health. The sequencing used peripheral blood, collected on day 0 of AZD1222 vaccination. CDR3 residues: CASSFRTGVYGYTF. For the CDR3, the DNA is TGTGCCAGCAGCTTTAGGACAGGGGTATATGGCTACACCTTC.